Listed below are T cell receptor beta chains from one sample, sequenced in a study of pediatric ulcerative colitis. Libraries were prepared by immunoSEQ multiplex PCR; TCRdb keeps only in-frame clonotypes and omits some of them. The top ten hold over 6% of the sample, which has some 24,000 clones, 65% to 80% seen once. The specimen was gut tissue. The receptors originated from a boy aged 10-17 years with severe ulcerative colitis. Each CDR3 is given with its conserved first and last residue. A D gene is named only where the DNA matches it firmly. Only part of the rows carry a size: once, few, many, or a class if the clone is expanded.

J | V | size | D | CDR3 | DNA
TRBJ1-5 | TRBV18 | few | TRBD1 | CASSPQGQGQPQHF | TGTGCCAGCTCACCACAGGGACAGGGCCAGCCCCAGCATTTT
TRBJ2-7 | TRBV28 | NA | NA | CASSLAREFRYEQYF | TGTGCCAGCAGTTTGGCCAGGGAATTCCGCTACGAGCAGTACTTC
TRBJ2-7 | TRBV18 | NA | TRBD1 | CASSVTGDPYEQYF | TGTGCCAGCTCTGTGACAGGGGACCCCTACGAGCAGTACTTC
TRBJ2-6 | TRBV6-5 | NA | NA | CASRQSGANVLTF | TGTGCCAGCCGGCAATCTGGGGCCAACGTCCTGACTTTC
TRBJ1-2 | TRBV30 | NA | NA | CAWSEGHTNYGYTF | TGTGCCTGGAGTGAGGGACACACTAACTATGGCTACACCTTC
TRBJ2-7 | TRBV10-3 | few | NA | CAISESTAYHEQYF | TGTGCCATCAGTGAGTCGACAGCTTACCACGAGCAGTACTTC
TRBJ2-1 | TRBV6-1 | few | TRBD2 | CASSEAIIAGVGYNEQFF | TGTGCCAGCAGTGAAGCGATAATAGCGGGAGTGGGGTACAATGAGCAGTTCTTC
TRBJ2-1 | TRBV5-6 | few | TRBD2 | CASSLATSGRYYNEQFF | TGTGCCAGCAGCCTCGCTACTAGCGGGCGATACTACAATGAGCAGTTCTTC
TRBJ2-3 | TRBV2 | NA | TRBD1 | CASSPRQGGTDTQYF | TGTGCCAGCAGTCCACGACAGGGCGGGACAGATACGCAGTATTTT
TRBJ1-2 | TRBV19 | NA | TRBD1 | CASSAGQGALGGYTF | TGTGCCAGTAGTGCGGGACAGGGGGCCCTCGGAGGCTACACCTTC
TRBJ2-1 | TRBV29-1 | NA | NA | CSVGQGNPFF | NA
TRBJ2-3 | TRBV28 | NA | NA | CASSGPPRGPTDTDTQYF | TGTGCCAGCAGTGGACCTCCCCGGGGGCCCACCGACACAGATACGCAGTATTTT
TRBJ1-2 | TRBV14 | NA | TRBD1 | CASSPPGTVGGYTF | TGTGCCAGCAGCCCCCCCGGGACAGTAGGTGGCTACACCTTC
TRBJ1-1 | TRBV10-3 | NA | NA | CAITSLTDATEAFF | TGTGCCATCACCTCCCTGACGGACGCCACTGAAGCTTTCTTT
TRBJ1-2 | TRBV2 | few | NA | CASSELPAGGSHYGYTF | TGTGCCAGCAGTGAACTTCCGGCGGGGGGCAGCCACTATGGCTACACCTTC
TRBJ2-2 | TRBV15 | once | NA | CATSRERGELFF | TGTGCCACCAGTCGGGAGAGGGGGGAGCTGTTTTTT
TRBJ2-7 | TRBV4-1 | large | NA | CASSPSDKLNSYEQYF | TGCGCCAGCAGCCCCTCAGATAAGCTGAACTCCTACGAGCAGTACTTC
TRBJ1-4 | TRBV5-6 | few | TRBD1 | CASSKTGVVEKLFF | TGTGCCAGCAGCAAGACAGGGGTTGTTGAAAAACTGTTTTTT
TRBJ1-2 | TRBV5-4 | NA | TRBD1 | CASSLGQGNVDGYTF | TGTGCCAGCAGCTTGGGACAGGGGAACGTGGACGGCTACACCTTC
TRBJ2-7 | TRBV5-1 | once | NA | CASSLESKRTYYEQYF | TGCGCCAGCAGCTTGGAGTCTAAGCGGACTTACTACGAGCAGTACTTC
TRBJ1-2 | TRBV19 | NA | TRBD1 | CASRRAGTGYGYTF | TGTGCCAGTAGAAGGGCCGGGACAGGGTATGGCTACACCTTC
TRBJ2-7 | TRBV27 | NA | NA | CASSWRDSTYEQYF | TGTGCCAGCAGTTGGCGGGACTCGACGTACGAGCAGTACTTC
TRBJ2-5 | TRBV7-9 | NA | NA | CASSSPPSGTQYF | TGTGCCAGCAGCTCGCCGCCTTCGGGGACCCAGTACTTC
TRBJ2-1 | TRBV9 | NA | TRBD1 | CASSGTGQPYNEQFF | TGTGCCAGCAGCGGGACAGGGCAGCCCTACAATGAGCAGTTCTTC
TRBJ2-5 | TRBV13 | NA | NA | CASSTTLGGRQETQYF | TGTGCCAGCAGCACCACTCTCGGGGGGCGACAAGAGACCCAGTACTTC
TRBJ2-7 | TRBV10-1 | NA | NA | CASSESEGGLGTYEQYF | TGCGCCAGCAGTGAGTCAGAAGGGGGGCTGGGAACCTACGAGCAGTACTTC